This T cell receptor (beta chain) was recovered during a study of PD-L1 blockade in urothelial cancer. Study context: Patients had received 0 to 3 prior chemotherapy regimens. When blood samples were assessed, the median T cell count was around 150,000.

A spike-in of synthetic TCR analog templates was added to each PCR. TCRdb's copy holds only in-frame clones and misses some; the assay was immunoSEQ multiplex PCR. Among about 110,000 clones, under 85% were seen once, and the ten largest hold 2% to 3%. The germline V and J ends were trimmed by 5 bases and 1 base, with 14 bases remaining between them. Germline CDR1 SGHRS, CDR2 YFSETQ. This CDR3 contains 15 residues. The sample consisted of PBMCs, taken around atezolizumab (anti-PD-L1) treatment. This rearrangement joins TRBV5-1 to TRBJ2-3; D not certain. This clonotype was obtained from a man aged 45-65 years with urothelial cancer. DNA for the CDR3: TGCGCCAGCAGTAGGCGGCCTCCGGGCACAGATACGCAGTATTTT. This translates into CASSRRPPGTDTQYF.